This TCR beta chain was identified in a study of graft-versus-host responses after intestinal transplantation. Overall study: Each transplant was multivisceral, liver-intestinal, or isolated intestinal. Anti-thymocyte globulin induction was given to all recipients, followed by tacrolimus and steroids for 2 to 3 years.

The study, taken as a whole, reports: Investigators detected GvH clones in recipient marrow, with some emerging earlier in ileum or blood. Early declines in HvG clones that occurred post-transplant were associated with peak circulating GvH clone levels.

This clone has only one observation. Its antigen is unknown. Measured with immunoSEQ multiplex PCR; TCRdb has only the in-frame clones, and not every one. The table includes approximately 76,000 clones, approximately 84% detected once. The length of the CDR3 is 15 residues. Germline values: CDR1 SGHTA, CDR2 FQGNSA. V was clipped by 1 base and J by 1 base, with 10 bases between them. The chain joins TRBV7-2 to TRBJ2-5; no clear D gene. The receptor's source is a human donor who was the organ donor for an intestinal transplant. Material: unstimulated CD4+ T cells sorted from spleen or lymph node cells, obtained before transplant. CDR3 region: CASSLVPLIQETQYF. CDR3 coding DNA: TGTGCCAGCAGCTTAGTTCCGTTAATCCAAGAGACCCAGTACTTC.